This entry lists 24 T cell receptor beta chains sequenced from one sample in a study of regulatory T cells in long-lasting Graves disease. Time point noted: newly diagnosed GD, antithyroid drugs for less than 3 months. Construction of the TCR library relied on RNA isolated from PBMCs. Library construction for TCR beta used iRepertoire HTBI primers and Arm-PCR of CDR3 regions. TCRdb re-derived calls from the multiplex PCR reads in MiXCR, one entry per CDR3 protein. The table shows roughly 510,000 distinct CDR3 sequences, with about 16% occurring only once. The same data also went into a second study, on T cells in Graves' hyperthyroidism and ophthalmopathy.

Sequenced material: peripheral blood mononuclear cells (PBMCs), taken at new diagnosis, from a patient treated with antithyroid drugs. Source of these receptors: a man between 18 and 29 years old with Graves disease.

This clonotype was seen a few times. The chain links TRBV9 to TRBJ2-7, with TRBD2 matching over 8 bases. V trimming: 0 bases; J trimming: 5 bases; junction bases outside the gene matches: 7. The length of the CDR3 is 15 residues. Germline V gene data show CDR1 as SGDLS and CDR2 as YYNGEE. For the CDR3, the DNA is TGTGCCAGCAGCGTAGGAGGCGGGAGGTCGCACGAGCAGTACTTC. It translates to CASSVGGGRSHEQYF.

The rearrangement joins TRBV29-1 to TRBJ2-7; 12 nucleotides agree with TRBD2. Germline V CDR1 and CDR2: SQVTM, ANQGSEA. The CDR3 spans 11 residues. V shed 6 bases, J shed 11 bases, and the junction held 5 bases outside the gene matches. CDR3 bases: TGCAGCGTCGGACTAGCGGGACGTGAGTACTTC. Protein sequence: CSVGLAGREYF.

CDR3 sequence: CAWSQYLGQSSGNTIYF. Here the CDR3 DNA reads TGTGCCTGGAGTCAGTACCTTGGTCAGAGCTCTGGAAACACCATATATTTT. V and J are TRBV30 and TRBJ1-3; unclear D gene. Germline V gene lookup returns CDR1 GTSNPN and CDR2 SVGIG (reference sequence). The CDR3 has 17 amino acids. Trimming took 2 bases from V and 0 from J, leaving 17 bases between them.

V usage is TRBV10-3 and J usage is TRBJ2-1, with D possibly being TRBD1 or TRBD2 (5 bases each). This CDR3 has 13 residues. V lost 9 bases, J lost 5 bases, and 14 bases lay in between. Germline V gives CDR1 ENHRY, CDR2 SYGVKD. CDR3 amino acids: CAMPPGPDNEQFF. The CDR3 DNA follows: TGTGCCATGCCCCCGGGACCTGACAATGAGCAGTTCTTC.

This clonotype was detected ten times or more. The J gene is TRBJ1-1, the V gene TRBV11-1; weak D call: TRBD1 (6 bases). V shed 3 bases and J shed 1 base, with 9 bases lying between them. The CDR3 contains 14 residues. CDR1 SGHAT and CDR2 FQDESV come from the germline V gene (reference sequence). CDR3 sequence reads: CASSFQTGNTEAFF. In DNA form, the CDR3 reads TGTGCCAGCAGCTTCCAGACAGGGAACACTGAAGCTTTCTTT.

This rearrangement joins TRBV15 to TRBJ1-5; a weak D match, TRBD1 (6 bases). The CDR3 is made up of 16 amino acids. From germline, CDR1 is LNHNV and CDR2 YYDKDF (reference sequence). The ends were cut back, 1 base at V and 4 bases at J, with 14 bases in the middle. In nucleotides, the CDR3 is TGTGCCACCAGCAGAGGGCTGACAGGAGCTAATCAGCCCCAGCATTTT. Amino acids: CATSRGLTGANQPQHF.

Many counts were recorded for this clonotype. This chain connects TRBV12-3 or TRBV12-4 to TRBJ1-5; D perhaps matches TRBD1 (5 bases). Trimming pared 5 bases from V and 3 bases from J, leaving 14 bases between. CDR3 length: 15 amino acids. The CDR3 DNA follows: TGTGCCAGCAGTCTTTCGGCAGGGAACAATCAGCCCCAGCATTTT. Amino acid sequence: CASSLSAGNNQPQHF.

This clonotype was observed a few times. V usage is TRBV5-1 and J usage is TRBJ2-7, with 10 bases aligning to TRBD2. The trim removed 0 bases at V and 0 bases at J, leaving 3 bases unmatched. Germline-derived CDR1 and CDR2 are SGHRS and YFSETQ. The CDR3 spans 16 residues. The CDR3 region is CASSLVASGGSYEQYF. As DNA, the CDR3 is TGCGCCAGCAGCTTGGTCGCTAGCGGGGGCTCCTACGAGCAGTACTTC.

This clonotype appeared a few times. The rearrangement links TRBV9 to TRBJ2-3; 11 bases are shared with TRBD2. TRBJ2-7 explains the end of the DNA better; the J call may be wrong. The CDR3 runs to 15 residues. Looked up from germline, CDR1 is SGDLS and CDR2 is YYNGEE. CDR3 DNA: TGTGCCAGCAGCGTCGGGACTAGCGGAAACTACGAGCAGTACTTC. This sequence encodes CASSVGTSGNYEQYF.

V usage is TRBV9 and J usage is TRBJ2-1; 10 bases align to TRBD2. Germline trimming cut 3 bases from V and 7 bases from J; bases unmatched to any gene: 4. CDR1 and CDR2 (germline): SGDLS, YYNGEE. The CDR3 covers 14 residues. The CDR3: CASSGGLATNEQFF. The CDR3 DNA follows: TGTGCCAGCAGCGGGGGACTAGCGACGAATGAGCAGTTCTTC.

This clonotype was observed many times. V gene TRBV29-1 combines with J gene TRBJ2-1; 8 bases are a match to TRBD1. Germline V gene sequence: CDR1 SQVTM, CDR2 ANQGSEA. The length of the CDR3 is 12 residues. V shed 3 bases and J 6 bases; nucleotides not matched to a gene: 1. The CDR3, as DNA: TGCAGCGTTGAGGACAGGGCCAATGAGCAGTTCTTC. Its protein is CSVEDRANEQFF.

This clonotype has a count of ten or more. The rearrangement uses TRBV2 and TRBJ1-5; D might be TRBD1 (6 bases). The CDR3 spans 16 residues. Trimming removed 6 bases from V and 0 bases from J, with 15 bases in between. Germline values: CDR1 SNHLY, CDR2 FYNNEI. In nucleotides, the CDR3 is TGTGCCAGCAGGCCCAGGACAGACCATAGCAATCAGCCCCAGCATTTT. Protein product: CASRPRTDHSNQPQHF.

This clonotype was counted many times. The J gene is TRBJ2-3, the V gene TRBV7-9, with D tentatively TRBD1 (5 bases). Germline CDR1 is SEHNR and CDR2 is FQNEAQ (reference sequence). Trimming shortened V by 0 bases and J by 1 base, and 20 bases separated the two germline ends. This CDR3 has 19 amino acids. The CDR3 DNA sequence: TGTGCCAGCAGCTTAGCGACGACAGTCCCGCCCAAGGGCACAGATACGCAGTATTTT. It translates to CASSLATTVPPKGTDTQYF.

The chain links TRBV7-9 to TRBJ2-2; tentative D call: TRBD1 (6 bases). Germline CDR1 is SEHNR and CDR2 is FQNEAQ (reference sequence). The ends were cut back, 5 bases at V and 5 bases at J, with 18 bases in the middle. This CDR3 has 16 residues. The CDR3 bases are TGTGCCAGCAGCCCGGACAGAAACCTGCATACCGGGGAGCTGTTTTTT. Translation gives CASSPDRNLHTGELFF.

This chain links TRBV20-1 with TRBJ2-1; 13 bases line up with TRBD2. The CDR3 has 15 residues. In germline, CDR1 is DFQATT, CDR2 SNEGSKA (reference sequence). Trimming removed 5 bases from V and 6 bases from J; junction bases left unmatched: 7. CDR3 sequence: CSAEGGLAGSNEQFF. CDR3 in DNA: TGCAGTGCTGAGGGGGGACTAGCGGGGTCCAATGAGCAGTTCTTC.

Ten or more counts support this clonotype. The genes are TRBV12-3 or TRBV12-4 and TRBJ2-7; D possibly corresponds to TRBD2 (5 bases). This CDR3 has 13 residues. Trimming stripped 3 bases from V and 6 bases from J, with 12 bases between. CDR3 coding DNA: TGTGCCAGCAGTTTGGATGGACTGTTCGAGCAGTACTTC. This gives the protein CASSLDGLFEQYF.

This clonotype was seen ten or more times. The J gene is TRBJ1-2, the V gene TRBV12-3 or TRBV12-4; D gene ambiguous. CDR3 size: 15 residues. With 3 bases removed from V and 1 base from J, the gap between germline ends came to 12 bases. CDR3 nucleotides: TGTGCCAGCAGTTTTCACCAGAGGGTTAACTATGGCTACACCTTC. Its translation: CASSFHQRVNYGYTF.

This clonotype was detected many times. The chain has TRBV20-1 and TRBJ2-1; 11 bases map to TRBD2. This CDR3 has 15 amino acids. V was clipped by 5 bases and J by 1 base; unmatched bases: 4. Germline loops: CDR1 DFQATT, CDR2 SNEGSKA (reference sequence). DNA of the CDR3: TGCAGTGCTCTAGCGGGAGGCAATTCCTACAATGAGCAGTTCTTC. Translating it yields CSALAGGNSYNEQFF.

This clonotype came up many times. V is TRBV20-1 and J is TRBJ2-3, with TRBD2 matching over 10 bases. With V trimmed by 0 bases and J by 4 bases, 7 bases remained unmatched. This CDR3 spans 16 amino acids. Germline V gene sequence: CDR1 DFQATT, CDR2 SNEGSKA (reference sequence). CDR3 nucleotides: TGCAGTGCTAGAGATCCCACTAGCGGGAACCCAGATACGCAGTATTTT. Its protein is CSARDPTSGNPDTQYF.

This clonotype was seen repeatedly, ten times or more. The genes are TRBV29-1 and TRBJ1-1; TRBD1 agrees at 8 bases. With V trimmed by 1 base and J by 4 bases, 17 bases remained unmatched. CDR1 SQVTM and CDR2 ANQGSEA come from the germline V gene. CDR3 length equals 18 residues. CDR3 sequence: CSVEGWTGTVVSGTEAFF. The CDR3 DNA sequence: TGCAGCGTTGAAGGATGGACAGGGACGGTGGTTTCAGGCACTGAAGCTTTCTTT.

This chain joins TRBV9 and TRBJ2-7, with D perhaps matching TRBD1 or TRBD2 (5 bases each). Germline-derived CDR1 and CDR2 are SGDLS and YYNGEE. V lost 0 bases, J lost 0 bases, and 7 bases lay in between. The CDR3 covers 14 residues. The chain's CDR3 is CASSVEGSSYEQYF. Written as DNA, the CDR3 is TGTGCCAGCAGCGTAGAGGGGAGCTCCTACGAGCAGTACTTC. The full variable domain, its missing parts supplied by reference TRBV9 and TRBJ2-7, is DSGVTQTPKHLITATGQRVTLRCSPRSGDLSVYWYQQSLDQGLQFLIQYYNGEERAKGNILERFSAQQFPDLHSELNLSSLELGDSALYFCASSVEGSSYEQYFGPGTRLTVT.

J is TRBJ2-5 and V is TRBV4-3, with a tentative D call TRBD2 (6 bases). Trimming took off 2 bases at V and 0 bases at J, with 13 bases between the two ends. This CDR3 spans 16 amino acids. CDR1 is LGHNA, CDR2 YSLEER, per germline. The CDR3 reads CASSQMGTRDQETQYF. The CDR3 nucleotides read TGCGCCAGCAGCCAAATGGGGACTCGAGACCAAGAGACCCAGTACTTC.

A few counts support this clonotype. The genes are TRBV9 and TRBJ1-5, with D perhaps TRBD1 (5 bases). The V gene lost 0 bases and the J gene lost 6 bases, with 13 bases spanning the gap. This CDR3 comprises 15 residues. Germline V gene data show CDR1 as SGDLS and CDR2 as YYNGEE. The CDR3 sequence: CASSVGGGAGQPQHF. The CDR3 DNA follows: TGTGCCAGCAGCGTAGGCGGCGGGGCCGGTCAGCCCCAGCATTTT.

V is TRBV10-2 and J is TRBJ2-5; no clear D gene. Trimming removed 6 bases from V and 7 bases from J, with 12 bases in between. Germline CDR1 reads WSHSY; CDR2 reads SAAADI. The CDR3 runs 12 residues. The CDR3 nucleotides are TGCGCCAGCAGGACCCCGTCGAGGACCCAGTACTTC. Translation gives CASRTPSRTQYF.